A single sample is the source of the 5 T cell receptor beta chains below, sequenced in a study of T-cell reconstitution after alpha-beta-depleted transplantation in children. Preparation of the TCRbeta library was carried out with unique molecular identifiers. TCRdb itself ran the PCR reads through MiXCR, one entry per CDR3 protein. The repertoire consists of around 670,000 distinct CDR3 sequences, with around 13% occurring once and the leading ten covering about 0.77%. The sample was PBMCs, taken before TCRalphabeta/CD19-depleted stem cell transplant. The receptors were gathered from a girl under 10 years old with congenital amegakaryocytic thrombocytopenia, due to receive a stem cell transplant.

This clonotype has more than one count but fewer than ten. The genes are TRBV20-1 and TRBJ1-6; D possibly corresponds to TRBD1 (5 bases). The length of the CDR3 is 14 residues. Germline values: CDR1 DFQATT, CDR2 SNEGSKA (reference sequence). DNA of the CDR3: TGCGGGGGACTAAGGAGCTCCTATAATTCACCCCTCCACTTT. Translated: CGGLRSSYNSPLHF.

The chain's CDR3 is CASSSQAGAADTQYF. CDR3 DNA: TGCGCCAGCAGCTCACAAGCGGGAGCGGCAGATACGCAGTATTTT. The chain is built from TRBV5-1 and TRBJ2-3; 8 bases align to TRBD2. The CDR3 contains 15 residues. Germline loops: CDR1 SGHRS, CDR2 YFSETQ. V lost 3 bases and J lost 4; bases outside the gene matches: 7.

The chain combines TRBV19 with TRBJ2-7, with D tentatively TRBD2 (5 bases). This CDR3 comprises 13 residues. With 9 bases removed from V and 2 bases from J, the gap between germline ends came to 14 bases. The germline CDR1 and CDR2 sequences are LNHDA and SQIVND (reference sequence). The CDR3 loop reads CASSKTTAYEQYF. CDR3 bases: TGTGCCAGCTCCAAGACTACCGCCTACGAGCAGTACTTC.

A few counts support this clonotype. V and J are TRBV5-5 and TRBJ1-2; possibly TRBD1 for D (6 bases). The CDR3 is 14 residues long. Trimming removed 4 bases from V and 0 bases from J, with 10 bases in between. CDR1 and CDR2 from the germline V gene are SGHKS and YYEKEE (reference sequence). CDR3 loop: CASSPWTANYGYTF. CDR3 DNA sequence: TGTGCCAGCAGCCCATGGACAGCTAACTATGGCTACACCTTC.

This clonotype was seen at least ten times. The chain recombines TRBV6-1 with TRBJ2-1, with D tentatively TRBD2 (5 bases). Germline lookup yields CDR1 MNHNS and CDR2 SASEGT. This CDR3 is built from 14 residues. V was shortened by 5 bases and J by 3 bases, with 11 bases between the two germline ends. The CDR3 DNA reads TGTGCCAGCAGTCAAACTACTAGCTACAATGAGCAGTTCTTC. This sequence encodes CASSQTTSYNEQFF.